This T cell receptor beta chain was obtained from a study of blood T cells in healthy people across ages (dated by TCRdb to between 2015 and 2016). General notes on the study: In model experiments, template switching captured roughly one uniquely barcoded TCR beta cDNA molecule for every two T cells. Two additional independent replicas of 1 million unique cDNA reads from the same blood draw were analyzed for two donors (one aged 18 to 30 and one aged 80 or older). Age-related changes in TCR beta repertoire diversity were measured in the study by deep sequencing normalized with unique cDNA molecular identifiers. The donors were divided into four age groups: young (average around 17 years), middle-aged (about 41), aged (about 60) and long-lived (about 84). To avoid experimental bias, donors of different ages were randomly spread across the sequencing lanes.

The donors were roughly 40 Caucasian individuals from Russia, aged 6 to 90 years, who were systemically healthy. Each donor gave ten milliliters of peripheral blood, drawn into EDTA-treated Vacutainer tubes. Ficoll-Paque density-gradient centrifugation was used to isolate PBMCs, with at least 6.5 million per sample. Total RNA, at least 6 micrograms per sample, was extracted from PBMCs with Trizol reagent. Naive CD45RAhigh/CD27high T cell percentages were measured by flow cytometry on a PBMC aliquot from every donor. Measured from the cysteine to the phenylalanine, the CDR3 is 18 residues long. The DNA shown is the 54-base CDR3, in frame from base 1. CDR1 is given as DFQATT and CDR2 as SNEGSKA, both from the germline V gene (reference sequence). For this chain, trimming is 2 bases at the V end and 11 bases at the J end, and the number of junction bases without a gene match is 24. Paper-wide results and their limitations: Estimates of total diversity based on one million sequenced T cells were considered lower bounds and underestimates. Bulk unsorted PBMC profiling prevented conclusive comparison of naive and antigen-experienced compartments. As age increased, observed TCR beta diversity per million T cells dropped in a roughly linear way, and a significant reduction was already evident by age roughly 36. Compared with the aged group, the long-lived group had more naive CD4+ T cells, fewer expanded clones and increased TCR diversity, suggesting age selection. Because donor CMV infection status was unknown, age-related changes in expanded clonotypes were potentially confounded. A strong correlation was found between observed TCR beta diversity and the percentage of naive T cells measured by flow cytometry.

For this clonotype: This clone's antigen is unknown. A single base separates this from a much larger clone, so it may be a read error.

The library was prepared using 5' RACE. TCRdb records Illumina HiSeq 2500 as the sequencer. The second PCR ran for roughly 6 to 11 cycles and used a J-beta primer mix along with a sample-barcoded 5' primer. A unique molecular identifier was introduced onto each TCR beta cDNA molecule by a template-switch 5' adaptor carrying 12 random nucleotides. Each sample yielded at least 2.5 million CDR3-containing paired-end reads. The Mint cDNA synthesis kit, primed by a TRBC-specific oligonucleotide, was used to synthesize first-strand cDNA from all RNA. Following uracil-DNA glycosylase treatment, all cDNA underwent a first 18-cycle PCR with the universal primers M1SS and BC2_uni_R. The original pipeline was this. For normalization, 1 million high-quality reads, each with a distinct molecular identifier, were randomly selected from each sample. Reads sharing molecular identifiers were discarded rather than binned into consensus sequences. MiTCR, set to a Q25 quality threshold and the strictest error-elimination algorithm, was used for CDR3 identification, clonotype clustering and error correction. A nonparametric unseen species model with Euler transformation was used to estimate a lower bound on total TCR beta diversity. TCRdb's own reprocessing of the public reads used fastp at Q25 and MiXCR and kept productive beta chains. Each CDR3 protein appears once, grouped with its most common genes and DNA. V and J calls and clone size were set by TCRdb, not the authors. Counted in this sample were 650,000 to 700,000 distinct CDR3 sequences; 52% of them appeared once. Roughly 14% of the sample is taken by the ten largest.

The V and J segments used are TRBV20-1 and TRBJ2-5; 9 bases in the middle match TRBD2. Sequencing was done on a sample of blood. The sequence came from a woman of 80 years or more in good health. CDR3 sequence: CSARTPRRSGLAHNEQYF. At the DNA level, the sequence is TGCAGTGCTAGAACCCCGAGGAGGTCGGGACTAGCACATAATGAGCAGTACTTC.